The 21 T cell receptor beta chains in this list originate from one sample, sequenced in a study of shared clonotypes between healthy human individuals. The assay was immunoSEQ multiplex PCR, and TCRdb's table has in-frame clones only and misses some. The sample consists of roughly 500,000 clones, 70% to 80% of them appearing once. Material: PBMCs. The source of these receptors is a woman aged 40 to 55 in good health. Some clones in this sample may be carry-over from other donors' samples.

About this clone itself: At one of its ends the junction is not consistent with the germline gene, which may arise from a read error. Additional DNA sequences in this sample encode the identical CDR3. The chain carries TRBV29-1 and TRBJ1-4; a weak D match, TRBD1 (5 bases). The germline V gene has CDR1 SQVTM and CDR2 ANQGSEA. This CDR3 contains 13 residues. The DNA of the CDR3 is TGCAGCGTAGCGACAGCAACTAACGAAAAACTGTTTTTT. It translates to CSVATATNEKLFF.

The chain is built from TRBV28 and TRBJ1-5; the D gene is possibly TRBD1 (5 bases). Germline CDR1 reads MDHEN; CDR2 reads SYDVKM. Trimming pared 8 bases from V and 5 bases from J, leaving 13 bases between. This CDR3 comprises 13 residues. The chain's CDR3 is CASHSAGDQPQHF. CDR3 DNA sequence: TGTGCCAGCCATTCTGCGGGGGATCAGCCCCAGCATTTT.

The chain is built from TRBV29-1 and TRBJ2-7; 7 nucleotides match TRBD2. The CDR3 loop spans 15 amino acids. CDR1 is SQVTM, CDR2 ANQGSEA, per germline. V lost 7 bases, J lost 1 base, and 13 bases stayed unmatched. CDR3 amino acids: CSAALGGSVSYEQYF. In DNA, the CDR3 is TGCAGCGCCGCCCTGGGCGGGAGTGTTTCCTACGAGCAGTACTTC.

This chain connects TRBV5-1 to TRBJ1-2; 8 bases align to TRBD1. The CDR3 sequence is 17 residues long. Germline V gives CDR1 SGHRS, CDR2 YFSETQ. V dropped 0 bases and J dropped 6; count of bases not matched to a gene: 13. CDR3 bases: TGCGCCAGCAGCTTGGTAGTCGAGGGCAGGGGGCAGCATGGCTACACCTTC. Encoded protein: CASSLVVEGRGQHGYTF.

The table lists this clone with many counts. The chain uses TRBV7-3 and TRBJ2-1; 7 bases fit TRBD2. This CDR3 is 13 amino acids long. Trimming at V came to 3 bases and at J to 8 bases, leaving 4 bases not matched to a gene. Germline loops: CDR1 SGHTA, CDR2 FQGTGA. The chain's CDR3 is CASSFLTSHEQFF. In DNA form, the CDR3 reads TGTGCCAGCAGCTTTTTGACTAGCCATGAGCAGTTCTTC.

On this clone: The same CDR3 can be traced to other DNA sequences in this sample. The V call is TRBV28, the J call TRBJ2-2, with 7 bases identical to TRBD1. Germline CDR1 reads MDHEN; CDR2 reads SYDVKM. Trimming took 5 bases from V and 7 from J; bases not matched to a gene: 16. CDR3 size: 17 residues. The CDR3 DNA is TGTGCCAGCAGTAAAGGGGCAGACAGGGACGTTGGCGGGGAGCTGTTTTTT. It translates to CASSKGADRDVGGELFF. Using reference TRBV28 and TRBJ2-2 for the parts outside the CDR3, the full variable domain is DVKVTQSSRYLVKRTGEKVFLECVQDMDHENMFWYRQDPGLGLRLIYFSYDVKMKEKGDIPEGYSVSREKKERFSLILESASTNQTSMYLCASSKGADRDVGGELFFGEGSRLTVL.

This clone showed up just once. The CDR3 region has the DNA TGTGCCAGCAGTTACGGGCGGCGGGAGGCTTACGAGCAGTACTTC. This translates into CASSYGRREAYEQYF. This sequence joins TRBV6-6 and TRBJ2-7, with 8 nucleotides matching TRBD2. The V gene's germline CDR1 is MNHNY and CDR2 SVGAGI (reference sequence). V shed 2 bases and J 4 bases; nucleotides not matched to a gene: 7. The CDR3 covers 15 residues.

Comment on this clone: A single base separates this from a much larger clone, so it may be a read error. Other DNA sequences from this sample encode an identical CDR3 as well. The chain employs TRBV6-5 and TRBJ1-2; D gene unclear. The V and J ends lost 0 bases and 4 bases respectively, with 3 bases between them. Germline values: CDR1 MNHEY, CDR2 SVGAGI. The CDR3 loop spans 12 amino acids. The CDR3 region has the DNA TGTGCCAGCAGTTACTCAGGCTATGGCTACACCTTC. Protein product: CASSYSGYGYTF.

V is TRBV7-2 and J is TRBJ1-4, with D possibly TRBD1 on 5 matching bases. Germline V lookup: CDR1 SGHTA, CDR2 FQGNSA. Deletions cut 3 bases from V and 0 bases from J, with 14 bases between. This CDR3 is built from 17 residues. The CDR3, as DNA: TGTGCCAGCAGCTTTACGGGGGACGTTGCAACTAATGAAAAACTGTTTTTT. It encodes CASSFTGDVATNEKLFF.

This clone was detected only once. The chain couples TRBV27 to TRBJ2-1; D tentatively reads TRBD1 or TRBD2 (5 bases each). V shed 2 bases and J shed 5 bases, with 16 bases lying between them. Germline V lookup: CDR1 MNHEY, CDR2 SMNVEV (reference sequence). The CDR3 is 16 amino acids. CDR3 sequence: CASSLRGGGFNNEQFF. The CDR3 DNA is TGTGCCAGCAGTTTAAGGGGTGGGGGTTTCAACAATGAGCAGTTCTTC.

This clone appeared a few times. The chain is built from TRBV27 and TRBJ2-3; D might be TRBD1 (5 bases). V dropped 5 bases and J dropped 2 bases, with 11 bases sitting between them. The CDR3 loop spans 14 amino acids. Looked up from germline, CDR1 is MNHEY and CDR2 is SMNVEV (reference sequence). CDR3 DNA sequence: TGTGCCAGCAGTACAACAGGTTACACAGATACGCAGTATTTT. It yields the protein CASSTTGYTDTQYF.

In its sample, this clone was seen a few times. V gene TRBV2 combines with J gene TRBJ1-2; D remains ambiguous. The CDR3 loop spans 13 amino acids. Germline V gives CDR1 SNHLY, CDR2 FYNNEI. V was cut by 6 bases and J by 0 bases, with 8 bases left in between. CDR3 nucleotide sequence: TGTGCCAGCAGAAACACAGCTAACTATGGCTACACCTTC. It translates to CASRNTANYGYTF.

This clone was seen more than once but under ten times. The rearrangement links TRBV6-5 to TRBJ2-2; 7 nucleotides agree with TRBD2. The CDR3 is 15 residues long. Trimming removed 3 bases from V and 3 bases from J; junction bases left unmatched: 4. Germline V CDR1 and CDR2: MNHEY, SVGAGI. CDR3 in DNA: TGTGCCAGCAGTTATAGGCGGGAGCACACCGGGGAGCTGTTTTTT. Its translation is CASSYRREHTGELFF.

V usage is TRBV14 and J usage is TRBJ2-5, with 11 bases that match TRBD1. Germline V CDR1 and CDR2: SGHDN, FVKESK. V trimming: 4 bases; J trimming: 5 bases; junction bases outside the gene matches: 6. The CDR3 spans 15 residues. This CDR3 reads CASSLWTGGLETQYF. The CDR3 DNA sequence: TGTGCCAGCAGCCTTTGGACAGGGGGCTTGGAGACCCAGTACTTC.

A few counts support this clone. J is TRBJ2-1 and V is TRBV4-1, with TRBD1 matching 9 bases. The germline CDR1 and CDR2 sequences are MGHRA and YSYEKL. The V gene end was trimmed by 1 base and the J gene end by 9 bases; junction bases not matched to a gene: 10. This CDR3 comprises 16 residues. The CDR3 region is CASSQVGQGRGAEQFF. The CDR3 coding sequence is TGCGCCAGCAGCCAAGTTGGACAGGGGCGTGGAGCTGAGCAGTTCTTC.

As regards this clone: Different DNA sequences within this sample yield the same CDR3. This rearrangement joins TRBV18 to TRBJ2-5; D is undetermined. Deletions cut 1 base from V and 4 bases from J, with 7 bases between. The CDR3 runs 13 residues. The germline CDR1 and CDR2 sequences are KGHSH and LQKENI. CDR3 sequence: CASSPQGGETQYF. The CDR3 DNA reads TGTGCCAGCTCACCACAGGGCGGAGAGACCCAGTACTTC.

The chain links TRBV2 to TRBJ2-1; 10 nucleotides agree with TRBD2. From germline, CDR1 is SNHLY and CDR2 FYNNEI. The CDR3 spans 17 residues. V shed 3 bases, J shed 6 bases, and the junction held 11 bases outside the gene matches. DNA for the CDR3: TGTGCCAGCAGTGATTTCCCTCTCCTAGCGGGAGTCAATGAGCAGTTCTTC. It yields the protein CASSDFPLLAGVNEQFF.

The rearrangement uses TRBV19 and TRBJ1-2; no clear D. Germline CDR1 reads LNHDA; CDR2 reads SQIVND (reference sequence). This CDR3 is 13 amino acids long. Deletions cut 3 bases from V and 9 bases from J, with 14 bases between. CDR3 sequence (DNA): TGTGCCAGTAGTATTAGACAAACTAGGAGCTACACCTTC. As protein: CASSIRQTRSYTF.

This clone was seen more than once but under ten times. Here the CDR3 reads CASSLGDSNQPQHF. The CDR3 DNA follows: TGTGCCAGCAGCTTAGGGGATAGCAATCAGCCCCAGCATTTT. The V gene is TRBV11-2, the J gene TRBJ1-5; D not resolved. Trimming pared 1 base from V and 0 bases from J, leaving 4 bases between. The CDR3 totals 14 residues. Per germline, CDR1 SGHAT and CDR2 FQNNGV.

V and J are TRBV28 and TRBJ1-6, with TRBD1 matching over 9 bases. CDR1 and CDR2 (germline): MDHEN, SYDVKM. The CDR3 runs to 15 residues. J gave up 10 bases and V 5 bases, and 9 bases lay outside the gene matches. The CDR3, as DNA: TGTGCCAGCAGTCTGCCCGGACAGGGGTACTCACCCCTCCACTTT. This codes for CASSLPGQGYSPLHF.

The J gene is TRBJ2-5, the V gene TRBV10-3, with D perhaps assigned TRBD1 or TRBD2 (5 bases each). Between the trimmed V and J ends, which lost 4 bases and 4 bases, there was a span of 10 bases. Per germline, CDR1 ENHRY and CDR2 SYGVKD. The CDR3 runs to 13 residues. The CDR3 loop is CAISVGTGETQYF. The CDR3 coding sequence is TGTGCCATCAGTGTAGGGACCGGAGAGACCCAGTACTTC.